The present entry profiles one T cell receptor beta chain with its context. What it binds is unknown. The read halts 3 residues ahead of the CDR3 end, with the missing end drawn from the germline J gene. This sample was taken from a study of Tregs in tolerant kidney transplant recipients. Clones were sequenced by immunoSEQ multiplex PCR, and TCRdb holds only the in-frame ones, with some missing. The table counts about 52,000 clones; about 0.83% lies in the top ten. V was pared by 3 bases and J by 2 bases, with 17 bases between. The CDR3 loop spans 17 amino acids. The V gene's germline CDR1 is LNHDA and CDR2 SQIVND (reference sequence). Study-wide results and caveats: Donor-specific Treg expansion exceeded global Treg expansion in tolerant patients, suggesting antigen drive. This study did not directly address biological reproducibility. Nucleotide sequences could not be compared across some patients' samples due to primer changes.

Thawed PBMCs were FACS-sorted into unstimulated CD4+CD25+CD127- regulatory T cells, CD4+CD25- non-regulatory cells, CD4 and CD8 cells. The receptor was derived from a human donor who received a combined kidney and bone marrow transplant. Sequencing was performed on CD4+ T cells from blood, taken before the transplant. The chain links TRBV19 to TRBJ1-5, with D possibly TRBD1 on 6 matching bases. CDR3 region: CASSIYRVMSGNQPQHF. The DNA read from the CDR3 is TGTGCCAGTAGTATTTACAGGGTAATGTCAGGCAATCAGCCC.